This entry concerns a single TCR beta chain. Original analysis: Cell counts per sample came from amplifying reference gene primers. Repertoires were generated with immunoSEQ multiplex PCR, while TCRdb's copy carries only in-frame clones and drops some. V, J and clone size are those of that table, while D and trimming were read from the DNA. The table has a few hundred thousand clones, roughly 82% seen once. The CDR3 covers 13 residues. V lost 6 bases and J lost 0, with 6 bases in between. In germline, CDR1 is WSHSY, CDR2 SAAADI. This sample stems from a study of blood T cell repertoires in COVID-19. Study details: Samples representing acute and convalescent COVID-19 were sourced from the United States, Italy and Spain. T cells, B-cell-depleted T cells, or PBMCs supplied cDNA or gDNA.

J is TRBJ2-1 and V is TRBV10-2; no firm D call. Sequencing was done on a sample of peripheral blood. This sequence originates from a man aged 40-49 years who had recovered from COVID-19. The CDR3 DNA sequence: TGCGCCAGCAGGGCCTCCTCCTACAATGAGCAGTTCTTC. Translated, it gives CASRASSYNEQFF.